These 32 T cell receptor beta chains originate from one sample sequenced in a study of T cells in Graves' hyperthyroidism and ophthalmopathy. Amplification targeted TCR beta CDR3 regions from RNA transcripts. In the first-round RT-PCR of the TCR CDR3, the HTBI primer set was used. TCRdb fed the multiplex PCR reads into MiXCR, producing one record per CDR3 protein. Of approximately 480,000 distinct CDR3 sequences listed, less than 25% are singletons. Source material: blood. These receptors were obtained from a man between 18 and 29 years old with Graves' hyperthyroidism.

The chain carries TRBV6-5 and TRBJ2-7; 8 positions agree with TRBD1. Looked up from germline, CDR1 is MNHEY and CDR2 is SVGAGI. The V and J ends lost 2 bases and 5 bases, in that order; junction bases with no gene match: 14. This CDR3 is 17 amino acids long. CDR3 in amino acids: CASSYQLDRGGSDEQYF. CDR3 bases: TGTGCCAGCAGTTACCAGCTCGACAGGGGAGGTAGTGACGAGCAGTACTTC.

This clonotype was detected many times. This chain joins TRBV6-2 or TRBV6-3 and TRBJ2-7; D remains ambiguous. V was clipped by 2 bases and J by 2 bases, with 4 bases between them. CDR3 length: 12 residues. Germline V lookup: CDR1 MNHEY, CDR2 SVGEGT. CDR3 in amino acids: CASSYVTYEQYF. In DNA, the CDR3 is TGTGCCAGCAGTTACGTTACCTACGAGCAGTACTTC.

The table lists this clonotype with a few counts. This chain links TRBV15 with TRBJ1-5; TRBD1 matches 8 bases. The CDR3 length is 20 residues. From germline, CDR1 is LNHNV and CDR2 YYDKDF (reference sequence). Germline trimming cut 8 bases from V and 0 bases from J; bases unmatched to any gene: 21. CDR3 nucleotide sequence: TGTGCCACCGGAGGTCGGCCCGGGACAGGCGATTTTAATAGCAATCAGCCCCAGCATTTT. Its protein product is CATGGRPGTGDFNSNQPQHF.

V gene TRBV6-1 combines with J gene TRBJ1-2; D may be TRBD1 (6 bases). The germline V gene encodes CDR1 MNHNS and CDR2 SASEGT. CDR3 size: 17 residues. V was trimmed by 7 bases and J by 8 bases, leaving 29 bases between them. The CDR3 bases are TGTGCCAGCACCCGAGGACCGAGCGGGGGGGCAGGAAGAGGCTACACCTTC. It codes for CASTRGPSGGAGRGYTF.

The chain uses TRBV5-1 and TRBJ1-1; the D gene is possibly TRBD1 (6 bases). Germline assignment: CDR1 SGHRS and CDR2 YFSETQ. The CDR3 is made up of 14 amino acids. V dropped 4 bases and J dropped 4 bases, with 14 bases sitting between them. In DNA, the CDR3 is TGCGCCAGCAGCGGGGGGGGGCAGCTCACTGAAGCTTTCTTT. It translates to CASSGGGQLTEAFF.

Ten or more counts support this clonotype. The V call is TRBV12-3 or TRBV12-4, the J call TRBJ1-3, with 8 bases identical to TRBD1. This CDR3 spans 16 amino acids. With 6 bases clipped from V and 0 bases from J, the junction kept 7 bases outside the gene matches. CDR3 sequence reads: CASSPGTGLSGNTIYF. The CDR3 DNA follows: TGTGCCAGCAGCCCGGGGACAGGCCTCTCTGGAAACACCATATATTTT.

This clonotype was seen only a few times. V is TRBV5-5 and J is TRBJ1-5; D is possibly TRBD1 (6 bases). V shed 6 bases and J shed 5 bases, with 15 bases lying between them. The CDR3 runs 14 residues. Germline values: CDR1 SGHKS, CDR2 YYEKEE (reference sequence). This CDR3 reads CASTPGQSYQPQHF. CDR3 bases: TGTGCCAGCACCCCCGGACAGAGTTATCAGCCCCAGCATTTT.

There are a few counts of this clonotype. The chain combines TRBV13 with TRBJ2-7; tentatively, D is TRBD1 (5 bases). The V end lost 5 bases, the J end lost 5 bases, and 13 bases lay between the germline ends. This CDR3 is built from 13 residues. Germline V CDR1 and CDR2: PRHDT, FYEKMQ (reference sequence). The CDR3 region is CASSAAATDEQYF. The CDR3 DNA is TGTGCCAGCAGCGCGGCCGCGACAGACGAGCAGTACTTC.

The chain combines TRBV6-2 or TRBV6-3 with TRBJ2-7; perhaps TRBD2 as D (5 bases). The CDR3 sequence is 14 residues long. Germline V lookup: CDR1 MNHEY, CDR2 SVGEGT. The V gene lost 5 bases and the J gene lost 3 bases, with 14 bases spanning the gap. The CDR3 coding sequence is TGTGCCAGCAGTAGACCACTAGGAGGCTACGAGCAGTACTTC. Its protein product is CASSRPLGGYEQYF.

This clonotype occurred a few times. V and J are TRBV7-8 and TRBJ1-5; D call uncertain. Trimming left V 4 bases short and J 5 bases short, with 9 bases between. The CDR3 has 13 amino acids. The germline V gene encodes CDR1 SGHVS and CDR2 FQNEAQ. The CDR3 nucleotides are TGTGCCAGCAGCTCGAAACTAGATCAGCCCCAGCATTTT. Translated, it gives CASSSKLDQPQHF. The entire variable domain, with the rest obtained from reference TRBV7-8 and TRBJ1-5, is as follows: GAGVSQSPRYKVAKRGQDVALRCDPISGHVSLFWYQQALGQGPEFLTYFQNEAQLDKSGLPSDRFFAERPEGSVSTLKIQRTQQEDSAVYLCASSSKLDQPQHFGDGTRLSIL.

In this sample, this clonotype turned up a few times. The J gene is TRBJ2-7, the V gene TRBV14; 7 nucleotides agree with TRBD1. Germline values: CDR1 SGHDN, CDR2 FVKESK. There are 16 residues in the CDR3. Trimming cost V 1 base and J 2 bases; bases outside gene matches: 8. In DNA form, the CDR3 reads TGTGCCAGCAGCCAAGGTGGGACAGTTACTGCCTACGAGCAGTACTTC. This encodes CASSQGGTVTAYEQYF.

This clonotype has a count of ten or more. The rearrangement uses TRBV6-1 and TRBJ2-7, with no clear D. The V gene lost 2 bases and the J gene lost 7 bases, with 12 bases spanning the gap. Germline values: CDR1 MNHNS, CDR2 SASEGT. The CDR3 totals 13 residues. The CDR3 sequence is CASSESRSWEQYF. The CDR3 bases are TGTGCCAGCAGTGAAAGTCGTTCGTGGGAGCAGTACTTC.

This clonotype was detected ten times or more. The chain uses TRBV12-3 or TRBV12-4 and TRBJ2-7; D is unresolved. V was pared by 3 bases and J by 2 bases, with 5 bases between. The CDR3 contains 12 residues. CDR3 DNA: TGTGCCAGCAGTTTGAAGGCCTACGAGCAGTACTTC. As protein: CASSLKAYEQYF.

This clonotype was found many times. The CDR3 sequence is CASRIPGTNYGYTF. CDR3 bases: TGTGCCAGCAGGATTCCGGGGACAAACTATGGCTACACCTTC. The rearrangement links TRBV28 to TRBJ1-2, with D maybe TRBD1 (6 bases). V was clipped by 6 bases and J by 2 bases, with 13 bases between them. CDR1 and CDR2 (germline): MDHEN, SYDVKM. The CDR3 consists of 14 residues.

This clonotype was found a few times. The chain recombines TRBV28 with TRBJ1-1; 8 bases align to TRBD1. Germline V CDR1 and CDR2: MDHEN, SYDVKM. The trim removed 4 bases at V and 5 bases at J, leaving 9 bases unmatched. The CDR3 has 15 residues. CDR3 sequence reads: CASSSPTGARTEAFF. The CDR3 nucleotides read TGTGCCAGCAGTTCCCCGACAGGGGCGCGGACTGAAGCTTTCTTT.

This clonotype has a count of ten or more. CDR3 DNA: TGTGCCAGCAGCTTGGGCTCGTTCGGTCGTGCGGACACTGAAGCTTTCTTT. Encoded protein: CASSLGSFGRADTEAFF. This sequence joins TRBV11-2 and TRBJ1-1; no clear D gene. CDR3 size: 17 residues. V lost 3 bases, J lost 3 bases, and 20 bases lay in between. Germline CDR1 SGHAT, CDR2 FQNNGV.

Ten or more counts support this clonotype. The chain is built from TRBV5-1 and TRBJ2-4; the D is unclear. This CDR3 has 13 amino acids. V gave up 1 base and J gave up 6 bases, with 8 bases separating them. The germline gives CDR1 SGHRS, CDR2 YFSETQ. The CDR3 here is CASSLQYPNIQYF. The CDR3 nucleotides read TGCGCCAGCAGCTTGCAGTACCCAAACATTCAGTACTTC. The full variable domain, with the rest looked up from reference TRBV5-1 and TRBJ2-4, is KAGVTQTPRYLIKTRGQQVTLSCSPISGHRSVSWYQQTPGQGLQFLFEYFSETQRNKGNFPGRFSGRQFSNSRSEMNVSTLELGDSALYLCASSLQYPNIQYFGAGTRLSVL.

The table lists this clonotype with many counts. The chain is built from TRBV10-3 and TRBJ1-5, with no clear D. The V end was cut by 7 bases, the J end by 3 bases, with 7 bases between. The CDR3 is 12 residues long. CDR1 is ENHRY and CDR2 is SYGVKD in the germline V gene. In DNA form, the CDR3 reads TGTGCCATCAAGGGAGCCAATCAGCCCCAGCATTTT. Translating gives CAIKGANQPQHF.

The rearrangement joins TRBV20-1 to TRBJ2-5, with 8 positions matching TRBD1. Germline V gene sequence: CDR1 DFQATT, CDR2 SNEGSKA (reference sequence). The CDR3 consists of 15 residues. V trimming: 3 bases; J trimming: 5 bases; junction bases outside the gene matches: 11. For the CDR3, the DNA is TGCAGTGCTAGGAGACCTGGACAGGGTGACGAGACCCAGTACTTC. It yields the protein CSARRPGQGDETQYF.

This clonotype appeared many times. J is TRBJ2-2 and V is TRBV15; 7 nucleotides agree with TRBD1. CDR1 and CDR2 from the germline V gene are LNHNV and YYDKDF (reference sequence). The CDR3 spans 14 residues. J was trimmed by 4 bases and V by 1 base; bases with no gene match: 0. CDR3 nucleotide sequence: TGTGCCACCAGCAGAGGACAGGGCACCGGGGAGCTGTTTTTT. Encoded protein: CATSRGQGTGELFF.

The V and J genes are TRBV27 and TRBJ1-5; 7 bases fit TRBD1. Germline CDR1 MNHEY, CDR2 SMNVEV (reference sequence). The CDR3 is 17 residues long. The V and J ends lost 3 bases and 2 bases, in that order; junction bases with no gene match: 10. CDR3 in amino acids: CASSFTSGGLRNQPQHF. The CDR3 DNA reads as TGTGCCAGCAGTTTCACTTCAGGGGGGCTGCGCAATCAGCCCCAGCATTTT.

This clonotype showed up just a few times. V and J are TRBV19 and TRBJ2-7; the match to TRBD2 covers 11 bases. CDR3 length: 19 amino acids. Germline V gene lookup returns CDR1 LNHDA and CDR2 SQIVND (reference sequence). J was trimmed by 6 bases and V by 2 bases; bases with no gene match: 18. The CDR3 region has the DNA TGTGCCAGTAGTATACCCCTCTCGGGACTAGCGGCTCCTGGACGCGAGCAGTACTTC. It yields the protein CASSIPLSGLAAPGREQYF.

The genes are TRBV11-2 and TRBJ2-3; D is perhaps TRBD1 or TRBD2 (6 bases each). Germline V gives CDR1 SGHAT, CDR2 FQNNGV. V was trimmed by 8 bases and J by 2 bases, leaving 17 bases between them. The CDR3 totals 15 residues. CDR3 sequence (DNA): TGTGCCAGCGGCGGGGCGGGGACATTCACAGATACGCAGTATTTT. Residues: CASGGAGTFTDTQYF.

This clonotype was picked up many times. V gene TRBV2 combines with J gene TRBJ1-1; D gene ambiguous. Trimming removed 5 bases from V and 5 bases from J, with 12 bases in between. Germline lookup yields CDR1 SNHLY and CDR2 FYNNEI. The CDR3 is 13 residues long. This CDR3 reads CASSLRSGTEAFF. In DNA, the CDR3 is TGTGCCAGCAGTTTACGGTCAGGAACTGAAGCTTTCTTT.

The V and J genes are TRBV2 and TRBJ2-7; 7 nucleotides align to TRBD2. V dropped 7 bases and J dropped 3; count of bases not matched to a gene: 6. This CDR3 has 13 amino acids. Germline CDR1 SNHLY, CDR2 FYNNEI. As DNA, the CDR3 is TGTGCCAGCACCGGGGGGAGAGGCTACGAGCAGTACTTC. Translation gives CASTGGRGYEQYF.

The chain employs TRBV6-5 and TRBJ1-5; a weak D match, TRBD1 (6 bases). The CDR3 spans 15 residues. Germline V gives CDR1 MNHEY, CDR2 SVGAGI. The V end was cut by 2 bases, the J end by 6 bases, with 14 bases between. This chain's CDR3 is CASSYDPTGTQPQHF. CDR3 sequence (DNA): TGTGCCAGCAGTTACGACCCCACAGGGACTCAGCCCCAGCATTTT.

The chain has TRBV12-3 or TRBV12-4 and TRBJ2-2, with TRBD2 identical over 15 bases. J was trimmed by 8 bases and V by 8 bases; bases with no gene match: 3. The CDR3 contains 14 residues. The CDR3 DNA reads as TGTGCCAGCGGGACTAGCGGGGGGCCAGGGGAGCTGTTTTTT. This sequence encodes CASGTSGGPGELFF.

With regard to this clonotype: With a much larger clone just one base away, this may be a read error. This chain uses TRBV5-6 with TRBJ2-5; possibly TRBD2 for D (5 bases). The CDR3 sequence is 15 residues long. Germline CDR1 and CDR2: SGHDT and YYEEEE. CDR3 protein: CASILGVGRQETQYF. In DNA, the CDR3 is TGTGCCAGCATCTTGGGAGTTGGACGCCAAGAGACCCAGTACTTC.

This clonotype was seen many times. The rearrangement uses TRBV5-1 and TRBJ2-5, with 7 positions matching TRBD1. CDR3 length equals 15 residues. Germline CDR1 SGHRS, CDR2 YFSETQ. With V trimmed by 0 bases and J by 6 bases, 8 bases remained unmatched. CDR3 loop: CASSLAERGRKTQYF. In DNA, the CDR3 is TGCGCCAGCAGCTTGGCCGAAAGGGGGCGGAAGACCCAGTACTTC. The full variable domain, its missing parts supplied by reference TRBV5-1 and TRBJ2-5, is KAGVTQTPRYLIKTRGQQVTLSCSPISGHRSVSWYQQTPGQGLQFLFEYFSETQRNKGNFPGRFSGRQFSNSRSEMNVSTLELGDSALYLCASSLAERGRKTQYFGPGTRLLVL.

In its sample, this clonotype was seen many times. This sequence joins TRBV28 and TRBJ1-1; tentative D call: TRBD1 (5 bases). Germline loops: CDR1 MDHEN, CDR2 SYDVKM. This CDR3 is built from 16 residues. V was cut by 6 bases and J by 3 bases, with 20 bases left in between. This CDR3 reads CASSHNTGTLDTEAFF. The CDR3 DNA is TGTGCCAGCAGCCACAACACAGGAACTTTAGACACTGAAGCTTTCTTT.

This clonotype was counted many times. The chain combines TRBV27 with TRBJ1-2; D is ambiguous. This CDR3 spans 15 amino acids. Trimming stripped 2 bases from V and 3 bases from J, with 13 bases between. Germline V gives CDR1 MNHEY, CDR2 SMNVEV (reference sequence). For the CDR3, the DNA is TGTGCCAGCAGTTTAAGAGGTCCGAGGGACTATGGCTACACCTTC. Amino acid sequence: CASSLRGPRDYGYTF.

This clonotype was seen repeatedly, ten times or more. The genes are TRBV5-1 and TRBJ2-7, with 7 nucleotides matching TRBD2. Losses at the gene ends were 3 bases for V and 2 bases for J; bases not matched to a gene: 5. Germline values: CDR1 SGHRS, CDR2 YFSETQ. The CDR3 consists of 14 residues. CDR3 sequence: CASSSTGGTYEQYF. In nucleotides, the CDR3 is TGCGCCAGCAGCTCAACGGGGGGTACCTACGAGCAGTACTTC.